The present TCR beta chain was sequenced within a study of beta chain features in type 1 diabetes. Findings and caveats of the study: Type 1 diabetes patients showed a moderate but significant shortening of TCRB CDR3s in all four CD4+ subsets.

The isolated RNA, all of it, was reverse transcribed, so expressed TCRB transcripts were what got sequenced. TCRdb keeps only in-frame clones here, not all; method: immunoSEQ multiplex PCR. Here the sample spans hundreds of thousands of clones, over 12% being singletons. This clone was detected only a few times. Its antigen is undetermined. CDR3 size: 12 residues. V was pared by 3 bases and J by 7 bases, with 4 bases between. Germline-derived CDR1 and CDR2 are SGHTA and FQGNSA. The chain carries TRBV7-2 and TRBJ1-6; D remains ambiguous. This clonotype was sampled from a man younger than 35 with type 1 diabetes. Sequenced sample: naive CD4+ T cells from blood. As DNA, the CDR3 is TGTGCCAGCAGCTTTGGAAATTCACCCCTCCACTTT. The encoded protein is CASSFGNSPLHF.